A single sample is the source of the 20 T cell receptor beta chains below, sequenced in a study of OX40 agonist ivuxolimab in advanced cancers. Measured with immunoSEQ multiplex PCR; TCRdb has only the in-frame clones, and not every one. The sample shows around 60,000 clones, 65% to 80% of them seen only once. The sequenced sample was CD4+ or CD8+ T cells sorted from blood, obtained in a trial of the OX40 agonist ivuxolimab. The source is an adult with an advanced solid tumor such as melanoma, head and neck, liver or kidney cancer.

This chain links TRBV4-1 with TRBJ1-6; D is unclear. This CDR3 contains 15 residues. The germline V gene has CDR1 MGHRA and CDR2 YSYEKL. Trimming cost V 2 bases and J 2 bases, with 7 bases left between them. The CDR3 DNA follows: TGCGCCAGCAGCCAACTGGGGACCTATAATTCACCCCTCCACTTT. It is translated as CASSQLGTYNSPLHF.

This clone was detected only once. This chain joins TRBV5-4 and TRBJ1-6; D may be TRBD1 (5 bases). The germline V gene has CDR1 SGHNT and CDR2 YYREEE (reference sequence). Deletions cut 0 bases from V and 6 bases from J, with 13 bases between. CDR3 length equals 16 residues. The CDR3 spells CASSLGVGALNSPLHF. The CDR3 nucleotides are TGTGCCAGCAGCTTGGGGGTAGGGGCCCTTAATTCACCCCTCCACTTT.

This chain connects TRBV10-2 to TRBJ2-3; possibly TRBD2 for D (5 bases). With 5 bases removed from V and 2 bases from J, the gap between germline ends came to 11 bases. This CDR3 comprises 14 residues. Looked up from germline, CDR1 is WSHSY and CDR2 is SAAADI. This chain's CDR3 is CASSPGTHTDTQYF. CDR3 nucleotide sequence: TGCGCCAGCAGTCCGGGAACCCACACAGATACGCAGTATTTT.

The V and J genes are TRBV28 and TRBJ1-3; a possible D gene is TRBD1 (5 bases). The germline gives CDR1 MDHEN, CDR2 SYDVKM. V shed 6 bases and J shed 7 bases, with 13 bases lying between them. This CDR3 is built from 13 residues. The CDR3 sequence: CASRPQGVNTIYF. The CDR3 DNA follows: TGTGCCAGCAGACCCCAGGGAGTGAACACCATATATTTT.

This clone was counted a single time. The V and J genes are TRBV6-1 and TRBJ1-1, with D hard to call. CDR1 and CDR2 (germline): MNHNS, SASEGT. V was shortened by 8 bases and J by 4 bases, with 20 bases between the two germline ends. The CDR3 has 15 amino acids. The chain's CDR3 is CASGLGRLRSTEAFF. The CDR3 coding sequence is TGTGCCAGCGGGTTGGGTCGGCTTAGGAGCACTGAAGCTTTCTTT.

The chain couples TRBV5-1 to TRBJ1-2, with D perhaps matching TRBD1 (5 bases). Germline lookup yields CDR1 SGHRS and CDR2 YFSETQ. The ends were cut back, 0 bases at V and 8 bases at J, with 17 bases in the middle. The CDR3 runs 15 residues. CDR3 sequence: CASSLGGPNRHGYTF. The CDR3 DNA sequence: TGCGCCAGCAGCTTGGGGGGCCCCAACAGGCACGGCTACACCTTC.

The rearrangement joins TRBV2 to TRBJ1-5; TRBD1 aligns across 8 bases. Germline V gene lookup returns CDR1 SNHLY and CDR2 FYNNEI. The CDR3 consists of 12 residues. V shed 8 bases and J 6 bases; nucleotides not matched to a gene: 3. The chain's CDR3 is CASQGAGQPQHF. Written as DNA, the CDR3 is TGTGCCAGCCAGGGGGCGGGTCAGCCCCAGCATTTT.

The chain recombines TRBV9 with TRBJ2-1; D is perhaps TRBD2 (6 bases). Germline CDR1 and CDR2: SGDLS and YYNGEE. Trimming left V 0 bases short and J 2 bases short, with 12 bases between. The CDR3 totals 16 residues. The CDR3 loop is CASSVVPSVAYNEQFF. The CDR3 DNA reads as TGTGCCAGCAGCGTAGTTCCTAGCGTGGCCTACAATGAGCAGTTCTTC. Supplemented by reference TRBV9 and TRBJ2-1, the full variable domain reads DSGVTQTPKHLITATGQRVTLRCSPRSGDLSVYWYQQSLDQGLQFLIQYYNGEERAKGNILERFSAQQFPDLHSELNLSSLELGDSALYFCASSVVPSVAYNEQFFGPGTRLTVL.

V gene TRBV7-9 combines with J gene TRBJ2-1, with D uncertain. CDR3 length equals 14 residues. Trimming shortened V by 3 bases and J by 3 bases, and 9 bases separated the two germline ends. Per the germline V gene, CDR1 is SEHNR and CDR2 is FQNEAQ (reference sequence). CDR3 amino acids: CASSFPGFYNEQFF. The DNA for the CDR3 is TGTGCCAGCAGCTTCCCCGGGTTCTACAATGAGCAGTTCTTC.

V usage is TRBV14 and J usage is TRBJ1-1; D gene unclear. V was shortened by 0 bases and J by 0 bases, with 2 bases between the two germline ends. The germline CDR1 and CDR2 sequences are SGHDN and FVKESK. CDR3 length equals 13 residues. The CDR3 reads CASSQELNTEAFF. CDR3 nucleotides: TGTGCCAGCAGCCAAGAACTGAACACTGAAGCTTTCTTT.

This clone was counted once. V usage is TRBV7-8 and J usage is TRBJ2-1; 13 bases are shared with TRBD2. This CDR3 is 18 amino acids long. Germline values: CDR1 SGHVS, CDR2 FQNEAQ. V shed 5 bases and J 0 bases; nucleotides not matched to a gene: 7. The CDR3 sequence is CASSRTSGGLSSYNEQFF. As DNA, the CDR3 is TGTGCCAGCAGCCGGACTAGCGGGGGTCTAAGCTCCTACAATGAGCAGTTCTTC.

This chain joins TRBV11-2 and TRBJ1-3; perhaps TRBD1 as D (5 bases). V gave up 6 bases and J gave up 0 bases, with 12 bases separating them. Germline V gene data show CDR1 as SGHAT and CDR2 as FQNNGV. The CDR3 is made up of 15 amino acids. The CDR3 region is CASRHRSFSGNTIYF. The CDR3 nucleotides read TGTGCCAGCAGGCACAGGTCTTTCTCTGGAAACACCATATATTTT.

The chain recombines TRBV5-1 with TRBJ2-2; the D gene is possibly TRBD2 (5 bases). CDR1 SGHRS and CDR2 YFSETQ come from the germline V gene. The CDR3 is 15 amino acids. V lost 0 bases and J lost 5, with 11 bases in between. This CDR3 is CASSLDGKLTGELFF. The DNA of the CDR3 is TGCGCCAGCAGCTTGGACGGGAAGTTAACCGGGGAGCTGTTTTTT.

The chain recombines TRBV14 with TRBJ2-5; 9 positions match TRBD2. Trimming at V came to 0 bases and at J to 0 bases, leaving 11 bases not matched to a gene. The germline gives CDR1 SGHDN, CDR2 FVKESK. The CDR3 runs 19 residues. CDR3 in amino acids: CASSQDLRGLAPHQETQYF. As DNA, the CDR3 is TGTGCCAGCAGCCAAGATTTAAGGGGACTAGCACCTCACCAAGAGACCCAGTACTTC.

J is TRBJ1-5 and V is TRBV18; 7 nucleotides line up with TRBD1. V was clipped by 3 bases and J by 0 bases; unmatched bases: 2. This CDR3 has 15 amino acids. The germline CDR1 and CDR2 sequences are KGHSH and LQKENI. The DNA of the CDR3 is TGTGCCAGCTCACCCGGACAGGTTAGCAATCAGCCCCAGCATTTT. The encoded protein is CASSPGQVSNQPQHF.

This sequence joins TRBV29-1 and TRBJ1-2, with D tentatively TRBD1 (6 bases). This CDR3 spans 14 amino acids. Germline V gene lookup returns CDR1 SQVTM and CDR2 ANQGSEA. Deletions cut 7 bases from V and 1 base from J, with 16 bases between. The CDR3 spells CSGQVPGGNYGYTF. The CDR3 nucleotides read TGCAGCGGACAGGTCCCGGGGGGTAACTATGGCTACACCTTC.

The chain uses TRBV5-5 and TRBJ1-3; the match to TRBD1 covers 7 bases. V was pared by 3 bases and J by 0 bases, with 6 bases of the junction left unmatched. CDR1 is SGHKS, CDR2 YYEKEE, per germline (reference sequence). CDR3 length: 16 residues. CDR3 bases: TGTGCCAGCAGCTGGGAACAGGGGACCTCTGGAAACACCATATATTTT. Protein sequence: CASSWEQGTSGNTIYF.

The rearrangement links TRBV7-2 to TRBJ1-5; possibly TRBD1 for D (5 bases). Between the trimmed V and J ends, which lost 5 bases and 8 bases, there was a span of 13 bases. CDR3 length: 13 residues. Per the germline V gene, CDR1 is SGHTA and CDR2 is FQGNSA. In nucleotides, the CDR3 is TGTGCCAGCAGCCAGGGACCCTCGAAGCCCCAGCATTTT. It specifies CASSQGPSKPQHF.

V and J are TRBV27 and TRBJ2-6; D remains unclear. Deletions cut 3 bases from V and 1 base from J, with 13 bases between. The CDR3 length is 17 residues. Germline V lookup: CDR1 MNHEY, CDR2 SMNVEV (reference sequence). The CDR3 DNA follows: TGTGCCAGCAGTTTCGGGTTAGCAAAATCTGGGGCCAACGTCCTGACTTTC. This gives the protein CASSFGLAKSGANVLTF.

The chain carries TRBV7-2 and TRBJ1-5, with D tentatively TRBD1 (6 bases). Germline CDR1 SGHTA, CDR2 FQGNSA. The CDR3 has 14 amino acids. Trimming took 7 bases from V and 3 from J, leaving 13 bases between them. The CDR3 sequence: CASKLRGDNQPQHF. CDR3 nucleotide sequence: TGTGCCAGCAAACTAAGGGGGGACAATCAGCCCCAGCATTTT. The full variable domain, with the rest looked up from reference TRBV7-2 and TRBJ1-5, is GAGVSQSPSNKVTEKGKDVELRCDPISGHTALYWYRQSLGQGLEFLIYFQGNSAPDKSGLPSDRFSAERTGGSVSTLTIQRTQQEDSAVYLCASKLRGDNQPQHFGDGTRLSIL.